This T cell receptor (beta chain) came from a study of cytomegalovirus exposure and HLA in healthy donors. In regard to this clone: Its antigen is still unknown.

PCR was performed using 60 Vbeta and 13 Jbeta primers. The table came from immunoSEQ multiplex PCR; TCRdb's copy has only in-frame clones and leaves some out. This table has around 140,000 clones, 75% to 85% appearing once. Donors were nominally healthy when sampled, though unrecorded immune exposures were likely. Findings and caveats of the study: A few V segments could not be told apart, such as TRBV6-2 and TRBV6-3, and were left out. Sequencing likely caused a cluster of highly shared sequence variants.

The germline CDR1 and CDR2 sequences are SNHLY and FYNNEI. The CDR3 has 15 residues. J gave up 5 bases and V 7 bases, and 11 bases lay outside the gene matches. The sequencing sample was made of PBMCs. J is TRBJ2-7 and V is TRBV2, with 10 bases matching TRBD2. The sequence derives from a woman aged 35 to 49 in good health and CMV-seropositive. In DNA, the CDR3 is TGTGCCAGCACTAACAGGGCTAGCGGGAGCCACGAGCAGTACTTC. Protein sequence: CASTNRASGSHEQYF.